This T cell receptor (beta chain) stems from a study of shared clonotypes between healthy human individuals. About this clone: Its antigen remains unidentified. Other DNA sequences from this sample encode an identical CDR3 as well.

The CDR3 contains 13 residues. V lost 4 bases and J lost 2; bases outside the gene matches: 2. Germline V gene data show CDR1 as SGHRS and CDR2 as YFSETQ. The method was immunoSEQ multiplex PCR; TCRdb's version includes in-frame clones alone and lacks a portion of them. The sample records over a million clones, roughly 70% being singletons. The study's findings and limits: Naive subsets usually exceeded memory subsets in estimated richness.

Sequenced sample: memory CD4+ T cells sorted from blood. This sample's subset: CD45RA-negative fraction. This chain joins TRBV5-1 and TRBJ2-7; TRBD1 matches 8 bases. The clonotype originates from a man younger than 30 in good health. CDR3: CASSPDRAYEQYF. The CDR3 DNA reads TGCGCCAGCAGCCCGGACAGGGCCTACGAGCAGTACTTC.